A single sample is the source of the 29 T cell receptor beta chains below, sequenced in a study of blood T cell repertoires in COVID-19. Sequencing used immunoSEQ multiplex PCR; TCRdb keeps in-frame clones, though not all of them. The sample holds around 200,000 clones; 90% are singletons and the top ten take 0.55% to 0.8%. Sequencing used peripheral blood. The origin of the receptors is a man aged 50 to 59 with acute or convalescent COVID-19.

The CDR3 is CASRALTGGYNQPQHF. CDR3 in DNA: TGTGCCAGCAGGGCATTGACAGGGGGCTACAATCAGCCCCAGCATTTT. This sequence joins TRBV27 and TRBJ1-5, with 10 bases lining up with TRBD1. The length of the CDR3 is 16 residues. Germline V CDR1 and CDR2: MNHEY, SMNVEV (reference sequence). Losses at the gene ends were 6 bases for V and 3 bases for J; bases not matched to a gene: 8.

This clone occurred once. This chain uses TRBV15 with TRBJ2-7; possibly TRBD1 for D (5 bases). This CDR3 comprises 15 residues. The germline gives CDR1 LNHNV, CDR2 YYDKDF (reference sequence). The V end was cut by 5 bases, the J end by 0 bases, with 14 bases between. The CDR3 sequence is CATSPRAASSYEQYV. DNA of the CDR3: TGTGCCACCAGCCCCAGGGCCGCGAGCTCCTACGAGCAGTACGTC.

This clone was recorded a few times. The chain combines TRBV2 with TRBJ1-4, with D possibly TRBD1 on 6 matching bases. The CDR3 runs 15 residues. V dropped 8 bases and J dropped 3 bases, with 16 bases sitting between them. Germline CDR1 and CDR2: SNHLY and FYNNEI. CDR3 in DNA: TGTGCCAGCCGGTCTACAGGGAGGGCTAATGAAAAACTGTTTTTT. Protein: CASRSTGRANEKLFF.

The chain couples TRBV5-1 to TRBJ2-1; TRBD2 matches at 7 bases. Germline V CDR1 and CDR2: SGHRS, YFSETQ. V shed 2 bases and J 8 bases; nucleotides not matched to a gene: 7. This CDR3 spans 14 amino acids. CDR3 in DNA: TGCGCCAGCAGCTTCGTCGGAGGGAGGGATGAGCAGTTCTTC. Protein product: CASSFVGGRDEQFF.

The chain has TRBV9 and TRBJ2-6, with D tentatively TRBD1 (5 bases). The CDR3 sequence is 14 residues long. Germline V gives CDR1 SGDLS, CDR2 YYNGEE. V was shortened by 6 bases and J by 2 bases, with 9 bases between the two germline ends. CDR3 loop: CASNGAAGANVLTF. The CDR3 DNA sequence: TGTGCCAGCAATGGGGCGGCTGGGGCCAACGTCCTGACTTTC.

V and J are TRBV3-1 (or the pseudogene TRBV3-2) and TRBJ1-2, with 7 nucleotides matching TRBD1. The CDR3 loop spans 14 amino acids. Trimming removed 3 bases from V and 7 bases from J; junction bases left unmatched: 8. Per germline, CDR1 LGHDT and CDR2 YNNKEL (reference sequence). The CDR3 reads CASSQANRGAGYTF. The CDR3 DNA reads as TGTGCCAGCAGCCAGGCAAACAGGGGCGCTGGCTACACCTTC.

This sequence joins TRBV2 and TRBJ1-5; TRBD1 matches at 8 bases. CDR1 and CDR2 (germline): SNHLY, FYNNEI. Trimming cost V 8 bases and J 5 bases; bases outside gene matches: 5. This CDR3 region has 13 residues. The CDR3 DNA reads TGTGCCAGCCGCGGACAGGGTGATCAGCCCCAGCATTTT. Translated: CASRGQGDQPQHF.

This clone has only a few counts. The V and J genes are TRBV4-1 and TRBJ1-2; TRBD1 matches 9 bases. Trimming at V came to 0 bases and at J to 2 bases, leaving 4 bases not matched to a gene. Germline CDR1 MGHRA, CDR2 YSYEKL. There are 16 residues in the CDR3. The CDR3 DNA is TGCGCCAGCAGCCAAGAGGGACAGGGTACGAACTATGGCTACACCTTC. It yields the protein CASSQEGQGTNYGYTF.

The gene calls are TRBV5-1 and TRBJ1-3; a possible D gene is TRBD1 (5 bases). Looked up from germline, CDR1 is SGHRS and CDR2 is YFSETQ. Deletions cut 0 bases from V and 0 bases from J, with 10 bases between. The CDR3 has 16 residues. The CDR3 region is CASSLGQLSSGNTIYF. The CDR3 region has the DNA TGCGCCAGCAGCTTGGGACAGTTGAGCTCTGGAAACACCATATATTTT. Combining the CDR3 with reference TRBV5-1 and TRBJ1-3 gives the whole variable domain KAGVTQTPRYLIKTRGQQVTLSCSPISGHRSVSWYQQTPGQGLQFLFEYFSETQRNKGNFPGRFSGRQFSNSRSEMNVSTLELGDSALYLCASSLGQLSSGNTIYFGEGSWLTVV.

This rearrangement joins TRBV28 to TRBJ1-1; D remains ambiguous. CDR1 MDHEN and CDR2 SYDVKM come from the germline V gene. The germline V and J ends were trimmed by 2 bases and 1 base, with 14 bases remaining between them. CDR3 length: 16 residues. For the CDR3, the DNA is TGTGCCAGCAGTTTACTTTGGGAGCGGCCGAACACTGAAGCTTTCTTT. Translated, it gives CASSLLWERPNTEAFF.

This clone turned up a few times. The chain recombines TRBV7-9 with TRBJ1-1; TRBD1 aligns across 10 bases. Unmatched junction bases numbered 15, after V lost 9 bases and J lost 11 bases. Germline assignment: CDR1 SEHNR and CDR2 FQNEAQ (reference sequence). The CDR3 has 14 residues. This chain's CDR3 is CASERWTGGLLAFF. The DNA for the CDR3 is TGTGCCAGTGAGAGGTGGACAGGGGGTTTACTCGCTTTCTTT.

This sequence joins TRBV3-1 (or the pseudogene TRBV3-2) and TRBJ1-5, with 8 bases lining up with TRBD1. CDR3 length: 17 amino acids. CDR1 is LGHDT, CDR2 YNNKEL, per germline (reference sequence). The V and J ends lost 4 bases and 0 bases, in that order; junction bases with no gene match: 8. The CDR3 reads CASSPGGRTHSNQPQHF. The CDR3 DNA follows: TGTGCCAGCAGCCCAGGGGGCAGGACCCATAGCAATCAGCCCCAGCATTTT.

This clone was counted only a few times. V is TRBV19 and J is TRBJ1-1; D unresolved. CDR1 and CDR2 from the germline V gene are LNHDA and SQIVND (reference sequence). This CDR3 is 12 amino acids long. V was pared by 3 bases and J by 1 base, with 3 bases between. The CDR3 sequence is CASSIKNTEAFF. The CDR3 nucleotides read TGTGCCAGTAGTATTAAGAACACTGAAGCTTTCTTT.

The V gene is TRBV4-3, the J gene TRBJ2-3, with 8 bases matching TRBD2. The germline V gene encodes CDR1 LGHNA and CDR2 YSLEER. Germline trimming cut 1 base from V and 1 base from J; bases unmatched to any gene: 7. This CDR3 contains 17 residues. Here the CDR3 reads CASSQGGRGGRTDTQYF. The CDR3 nucleotides read TGCGCCAGCAGCCAAGGGGGTCGGGGGGGACGCACAGATACGCAGTATTTT.

The V gene is TRBV4-2, the J gene TRBJ2-2, with D maybe TRBD2 (5 bases). V was cut by 4 bases and J by 3 bases, with 9 bases left in between. The CDR3 runs to 14 residues. The germline gives CDR1 LGHNA, CDR2 YNFKEQ. The CDR3 region has the DNA TGTGCCAGCAGCCGGCGGGCCGACACCGGGGAGCTGTTTTTT. As protein: CASSRRADTGELFF.

The CDR3 loop is CATSSRQGSYNSPLHF. CDR3 bases: TGTGCCACCAGCAGCCGTCAGGGATCCTATAATTCACCCCTCCACTTT. The V and J genes are TRBV15 and TRBJ1-6; weak D call: TRBD1 (5 bases). The CDR3 covers 16 residues. With 3 bases removed from V and 1 base from J, the gap between germline ends came to 10 bases. The V gene's germline CDR1 is LNHNV and CDR2 YYDKDF (reference sequence). Complete variable domain (other parts from reference TRBV15 and TRBJ1-6): DAMVIQNPRYQVTQFGKPVTLSCSQTLNHNVMYWYQQKSSQAPKLLFHYYDKDFNNEADTPDNFQSRRPNTSFCFLDIRSPGLGDTAMYLCATSSRQGSYNSPLHFGNGTRLTVT.

This chain connects TRBV9 to TRBJ1-3; D remains unclear. The ends were cut back, 2 bases at V and 4 bases at J, with 10 bases in the middle. This CDR3 is 14 amino acids long. Germline assignment: CDR1 SGDLS and CDR2 YYNGEE. Written as DNA, the CDR3 is TGTGCCAGCAGCGTCGATGGGAGCGGAAACACCATATATTTT. Translating gives CASSVDGSGNTIYF.

The gene calls are TRBV19 and TRBJ1-5; TRBD1 might be the D (5 bases). This CDR3 is 17 amino acids long. Trimming took 2 bases from V and 7 from J, leaving 21 bases between them. Germline CDR1 and CDR2: LNHDA and SQIVND (reference sequence). The CDR3, as DNA: TGTGCCAGTAGTATAAGGGGTGTTGGGACTCTGGACCAGCCCCAGCATTTT. It specifies CASSIRGVGTLDQPQHF.

CDR3 DNA sequence: TGCGCCAGCAGCCAAGCAGAGGACTCCAAAGCTTTCTTT. It specifies CASSQAEDSKAFF. The chain has TRBV4-3 and TRBJ1-1; D not resolved. Trimming pared 1 base from V and 9 bases from J, leaving 12 bases between. This CDR3 has 13 amino acids. Per the germline V gene, CDR1 is LGHNA and CDR2 is YSLEER.

This clone was counted a single time. The rearrangement uses TRBV19 and TRBJ1-3, with 9 bases fitting TRBD1. Germline lookup yields CDR1 LNHDA and CDR2 SQIVND (reference sequence). The CDR3 has 13 residues. Unmatched junction bases numbered 3, after V lost 5 bases and J lost 7 bases. CDR3 protein: CASSPTGGNTIYF. CDR3 nucleotide sequence: TGTGCCAGTAGTCCGACAGGGGGGAACACCATATATTTT.

This clone was found a few times. The rearrangement links TRBV4-1 to TRBJ1-2, with no clear D. There are 15 residues in the CDR3. Trimming shortened V by 0 bases and J by 4 bases, and 12 bases separated the two germline ends. Germline CDR1 reads MGHRA; CDR2 reads YSYEKL. CDR3 loop: CASSQEQIPRYGYTF. As DNA, the CDR3 is TGCGCCAGCAGCCAAGAACAGATCCCCCGCTATGGCTACACCTTC.

This rearrangement joins TRBV19 to TRBJ2-7; D is possibly TRBD1 (6 bases). Germline CDR1 LNHDA, CDR2 SQIVND (reference sequence). Trimming pared 8 bases from V and 4 bases from J, leaving 12 bases between. The CDR3 has 12 residues. The CDR3 sequence is CASGAGEYEQYF. The CDR3 nucleotides are TGTGCCAGTGGGGCAGGGGAATACGAGCAGTACTTC.

This sequence joins TRBV4-3 and TRBJ2-5; no clear D gene. This CDR3 spans 13 amino acids. Trimming left V 2 bases short and J 2 bases short, with 6 bases between. Per the germline V gene, CDR1 is LGHNA and CDR2 is YSLEER. The CDR3 is CASSQQQQETQYF. The CDR3 bases are TGCGCCAGCAGCCAACAACAGCAAGAGACCCAGTACTTC.

The table lists this clone with a few counts. The chain combines TRBV2 with TRBJ2-3, with D perhaps TRBD1 (5 bases). Trimming cost V 10 bases and J 3 bases, with 17 bases left between them. Germline V gene data show CDR1 as SNHLY and CDR2 as FYNNEI. The CDR3 contains 14 residues. This CDR3 is CATPFSGQTDTQYF. The CDR3 bases are TGTGCCACCCCTTTTTCAGGGCAAACAGATACGCAGTATTTT.

The rearrangement links TRBV24-1 to TRBJ2-3; tentative D call: TRBD2 (7 bases). Germline V gene data show CDR1 as KGHDR and CDR2 as SFDVKD. The CDR3 has 14 amino acids. Trimming removed 6 bases from V and 1 base from J, with 10 bases in between. This CDR3 is CATSREGGTDTQYF. As DNA, the CDR3 is TGTGCCACCAGTAGGGAGGGGGGCACAGATACGCAGTATTTT.

The genes are TRBV5-6 and TRBJ2-3; 7 bases fit TRBD2. CDR1 and CDR2 (germline): SGHDT, YYEEEE. Trimming removed 4 bases from V and 4 bases from J; junction bases left unmatched: 12. The CDR3 loop spans 16 amino acids. CDR3 bases: TGTGCCAGCAGCACACGGGGAGGGTTGGCCTCAGATACGCAGTATTTT. It translates to CASSTRGGLASDTQYF.

The J gene is TRBJ2-7, the V gene TRBV4-1, with TRBD1 as a possible D gene (6 bases). Germline assignment: CDR1 MGHRA and CDR2 YSYEKL. V lost 2 bases, J lost 3 bases, and 11 bases lay in between. This CDR3 is 14 amino acids long. The CDR3: CASSQRQERYEQYF. The CDR3 DNA reads TGCGCCAGCAGCCAAAGACAGGAGCGCTACGAGCAGTACTTC.

The chain has TRBV7-2 and TRBJ1-5; D unclear. The CDR3 has 15 amino acids. The V end lost 1 base, the J end lost 1 base, and 8 bases lay between the germline ends. Germline CDR1 SGHTA, CDR2 FQGNSA. Written as DNA, the CDR3 is TGTGCCAGCAGCTTAGTAGCTGGCAGCAATCAGCCCCAGCATTTT. It is translated as CASSLVAGSNQPQHF.

The chain couples TRBV9 to TRBJ2-1, with 7 nucleotides matching TRBD2. Germline V gene data show CDR1 as SGDLS and CDR2 as YYNGEE. V shed 0 bases, J shed 1 base, and the junction held 1 base outside the gene matches. CDR3 size: 15 residues. CDR3 nucleotide sequence: TGTGCCAGCAGCGTAGGGCGGGAGTCCTACAATGAGCAGTTCTTC. Translated, it gives CASSVGRESYNEQFF.